This record concerns one T cell receptor (beta chain) sequence. Its antigen remains unidentified. Sequencing used immunoSEQ multiplex PCR; TCRdb keeps in-frame clones, though not all of them. Among some 80,000 clones, just under 85% were seen once, and the ten largest hold approximately 2.8%. The data originate from a study of T cells in localized non-small cell lung cancer. Broader study findings: Uninvolved adjacent lung showed the highest T cell clonality, exceeding tumor. Owing to sequencing of a solitary tumor region, heterogeneity cannot be discounted. Increased T cell density in blood showed an association with longer overall survival. A median about 54 of the top 100 tumor clones appeared in adjacent lung.

CDR3 size: 12 residues. Germline lookup yields CDR1 LNHDA and CDR2 SQIVND (reference sequence). V shed 7 bases and J shed 5 bases, with 11 bases lying between them. The chain is built from TRBV19 and TRBJ1-1; a weak D match, TRBD1 (6 bases). Sequences were derived from peripheral blood, sampled before any cancer treatment. The receptor's source is a man aged 40 to 75 with stage I lung adenocarcinoma. CDR3 sequence: CASKEGGTEAFF. In DNA, the CDR3 is TGTGCCAGTAAAGAAGGGGGTACTGAAGCTTTCTTT. The full variable domain, in which reference TRBV19 and TRBJ1-1 provide the parts outside the CDR3, is DGGITQSPKYLFRKEGQNVTLSCEQNLNHDAMYWYRQDPGQGLRLIYYSQIVNDFQKGDIAEGYSVSREKKESFPLTVTSAQKNPTAFYLCASKEGGTEAFFGQGTRLTVV.